The 23 T cell receptor beta chains below were found in one sample sequenced in a study of blood T cell repertoires in COVID-19. TCRdb keeps only in-frame clones here, not all; method: immunoSEQ multiplex PCR. The sample has about 60,000 clones, around 89% seen once; the top ten hold less than 15%. Sequenced sample: peripheral blood. The source is a man aged 55 to 70 with active COVID-19.

The V gene is TRBV5-6, the J gene TRBJ2-7; D uncertain. This CDR3 is 13 amino acids long. Trimming cost V 2 bases and J 0 bases, with 6 bases left between them. CDR1 and CDR2 from the germline V gene are SGHDT and YYEEEE. CDR3 nucleotides: TGTGCCAGCAGCTTTCAGTACTCCTACGAGCAGTACTTC. It codes for CASSFQYSYEQYF.

V and J are TRBV4-2 and TRBJ1-4; the D gene is possibly TRBD1 (6 bases). This CDR3 spans 15 amino acids. Trimming removed 0 bases from V and 8 bases from J, with 13 bases in between. Germline CDR1 LGHNA, CDR2 YNFKEQ. The CDR3 DNA reads as TGTGCCAGCAGCCAAGATATAGGGGGGGAAGAAAAACTGTTTTTT. This encodes CASSQDIGGEEKLFF.

This clone was counted once. The chain combines TRBV7-3 with TRBJ1-2; a weak D match, TRBD1 (6 bases). CDR1 and CDR2 from the germline V gene are SGHTA and FQGTGA. V was pared by 4 bases and J by 3 bases, with 6 bases between. The CDR3 covers 12 residues. CDR3 nucleotide sequence: TGTGCCAGCAGCTCAGGGGACTATGGCTACACCTTC. Protein sequence: CASSSGDYGYTF.

The rearrangement links TRBV3-1 (or the pseudogene TRBV3-2) to TRBJ2-7, with D hard to call. CDR1 is LGHDT, CDR2 YNNKEL, per germline (reference sequence). The CDR3 has 15 amino acids. V was clipped by 1 base and J by 1 base, with 11 bases between them. In DNA form, the CDR3 reads TGTGCCAGCAGCCAAGGCGGCCAGCCATCCTACGAGCAGTACTTC. It encodes CASSQGGQPSYEQYF.

This chain links TRBV10-1 with TRBJ2-7; TRBD2 might be the D (6 bases). Trimming stripped 6 bases from V and 2 bases from J, with 11 bases between. Germline values: CDR1 WNHNN, CDR2 SYGVQD (reference sequence). The CDR3 loop spans 13 amino acids. The CDR3 reads CASRRRGPYEQYF. CDR3 nucleotide sequence: TGCGCCAGCAGGCGGCGGGGACCCTACGAGCAGTACTTC.

The chain links TRBV19 to TRBJ2-3, with 8 bases that match TRBD2. CDR1 LNHDA and CDR2 SQIVND come from the germline V gene (reference sequence). V was pared by 3 bases and J by 4 bases, with 9 bases of the junction left unmatched. The CDR3 spans 16 residues. Here the CDR3 reads CASSMGQLAGADTQYF. CDR3 bases: TGTGCCAGTAGTATGGGTCAGCTAGCGGGTGCAGATACGCAGTATTTT. Combining the CDR3 with reference TRBV19 and TRBJ2-3 gives the whole variable domain DGGITQSPKYLFRKEGQNVTLSCEQNLNHDAMYWYRQDPGQGLRLIYYSQIVNDFQKGDIAEGYSVSREKKESFPLTVTSAQKNPTAFYLCASSMGQLAGADTQYFGPGTRLTVL.

The CDR3 DNA reads TGTGCCAGCAGCTGGGGGACAGCTCAAAACACAGATACGCAGTATTTT. Translation gives CASSWGTAQNTDTQYF. The J gene is TRBJ2-3, the V gene TRBV7-8; TRBD1 matches at 7 bases. The germline gives CDR1 SGHVS, CDR2 FQNEAQ. This CDR3 comprises 16 residues. V dropped 4 bases and J dropped 2; count of bases not matched to a gene: 9.

The rearrangement uses TRBV7-9 and TRBJ1-1; 7 bases are shared with TRBD1. Germline V gene data show CDR1 as SEHNR and CDR2 as FQNEAQ (reference sequence). Unmatched junction bases numbered 8, after V lost 4 bases and J lost 3 bases. The CDR3 loop spans 15 amino acids. The CDR3 bases are TGTGCCAGCAGCTCTCCAGGGGGTCTAGACACTGAAGCTTTCTTT. Protein sequence: CASSSPGGLDTEAFF. The full variable domain, rest sourced from reference TRBV7-9 and TRBJ1-1, is DTGVSQNPRHKITKRGQNVTFRCDPISEHNRLYWYRQTLGQGPEFLTYFQNEAQLEKSRLLSDRFSAERPKGSFSTLEIQRTEQGDSAMYLCASSSPGGLDTEAFFGQGTRLTVV.

J is TRBJ2-1 and V is TRBV4-2, with D maybe TRBD1 (5 bases). Trimming stripped 0 bases from V and 8 bases from J, with 14 bases between. Germline V gene lookup returns CDR1 LGHNA and CDR2 YNFKEQ. The CDR3 runs 15 residues. This CDR3 reads CASSQDLGSGYEQFF. In DNA, the CDR3 is TGTGCCAGCAGCCAAGATCTAGGCTCAGGGTATGAGCAGTTCTTC.

V gene TRBV9 combines with J gene TRBJ1-4; D gene unclear. The CDR3 runs to 16 residues. The germline V and J ends were trimmed by 0 bases and 0 bases, with 9 bases remaining between them. Germline V gene sequence: CDR1 SGDLS, CDR2 YYNGEE. The DNA for the CDR3 is TGTGCCAGCAGCGTAGCGTCCTCCGCAACTAATGAAAAACTGTTTTTT. This translates into CASSVASSATNEKLFF.

V and J are TRBV29-1 and TRBJ2-7; TRBD1 matches at 10 bases. Per germline, CDR1 SQVTM and CDR2 ANQGSEA. The CDR3 loop spans 14 amino acids. V lost 3 bases, J lost 4 bases, and 6 bases stayed unmatched. DNA for the CDR3: TGCAGCGTTGAGGTCCGGGACAGGGGTTACGAGCAGTACTTC. Its protein product is CSVEVRDRGYEQYF.

The J gene is TRBJ2-7, the V gene TRBV27; TRBD2 matches 7 bases. Trimming at V came to 5 bases and at J to 0 bases, leaving 13 bases not matched to a gene. Germline V gene sequence: CDR1 MNHEY, CDR2 SMNVEV (reference sequence). The CDR3 has 17 amino acids. CDR3 region: CASSPGGGRGYSYEQYF. The CDR3 DNA reads as TGTGCCAGCAGTCCGGGTGGAGGGCGGGGGTACTCCTACGAGCAGTACTTC.

This clone showed up just a few times. The chain is built from TRBV3-1 (or the pseudogene TRBV3-2) and TRBJ1-2; 8 bases match TRBD1. J gave up 5 bases and V 1 base, and 12 bases lay outside the gene matches. Germline V gene data show CDR1 as LGHDT and CDR2 as YNNKEL (reference sequence). CDR3 length equals 17 residues. The CDR3 nucleotides are TGTGCCAGCAGCCAAGGGAGTTCGCAGGGGGCGGGATATGGCTACACCTTC. It encodes CASSQGSSQGAGYGYTF.

The rearrangement uses TRBV18 and TRBJ1-3, with no clear D. Trimming shortened V by 0 bases and J by 3 bases, and 9 bases separated the two germline ends. Germline CDR1 KGHSH, CDR2 LQKENI. The CDR3 contains 15 residues. This chain's CDR3 is CASSPPGSLGNTIYF. The CDR3 DNA reads TGTGCCAGCTCACCACCGGGCAGCCTTGGAAACACCATATATTTT. The full variable domain, rest sourced from reference TRBV18 and TRBJ1-3, is NAGVMQNPRHLVRRRGQEARLRCSPMKGHSHVYWYRQLPEEGLKFMVYLQKENIIDESGMPKERFSAEFPKEGPSILRIQQVVRGDSAAYFCASSPPGSLGNTIYFGEGSWLTVV.

The chain uses TRBV4-3 and TRBJ2-1; a possible D gene is TRBD2 (5 bases). This CDR3 has 13 amino acids. The V end was cut by 0 bases, the J end by 14 bases, with 14 bases between. Germline V lookup: CDR1 LGHNA, CDR2 YSLEER. CDR3 in amino acids: CASSQDRAAGKFF. The CDR3 DNA sequence: TGCGCCAGCAGCCAAGATCGGGCGGCCGGGAAGTTCTTC.

V and J are TRBV7-3 and TRBJ2-3; 15 bases are shared with TRBD2. This CDR3 is built from 18 residues. Looked up from germline, CDR1 is SGHTA and CDR2 is FQGTGA. V gave up 5 bases and J gave up 6 bases; unmatched junction bases: 12. DNA of the CDR3: TGTGCCAGCAGCCGGACTAGCGGGAGGGTTCTGTCGGGGGATACGCAGTATTTT. As protein: CASSRTSGRVLSGDTQYF.

The V gene is TRBV23-1, the J gene TRBJ2-5; 7 bases are shared with TRBD1. TRBV23-1 is flagged as an ORF with uncertain function. This CDR3 is 16 amino acids long. With 4 bases clipped from V and 2 bases from J, the junction kept 10 bases outside the gene matches. The CDR3: CASSPPKGTAQETQYF. In nucleotides, the CDR3 is TGCGCCAGCAGTCCACCGAAAGGGACAGCGCAAGAGACCCAGTACTTC.

J is TRBJ2-3 and V is TRBV5-4; D perhaps matches TRBD2 (7 bases). The CDR3 is 15 residues long. Between the trimmed V and J ends, which lost 3 bases and 4 bases, there was a span of 15 bases. Germline-derived CDR1 and CDR2 are SGHNT and YYREEE (reference sequence). The CDR3 DNA reads TGTGCCAGCAGCTCCGGGGGGCCCATGGCAGATACGCAGTATTTT. Its protein is CASSSGGPMADTQYF.

V and J are TRBV30 and TRBJ1-6; D gene ambiguous. Germline V gene sequence: CDR1 GTSNPN, CDR2 SVGIG (reference sequence). Trimming took 1 base from V and 15 from J, leaving 16 bases between them. This CDR3 spans 13 amino acids. The CDR3 DNA is TGTGCCTGGAGTGCCGATTTTGTCGGAGGCCTCCACTTT. This translates into CAWSADFVGGLHF. The full variable domain, in which reference TRBV30 and TRBJ1-6 provide the parts outside the CDR3, is SQTIHQWPATLVQPVGSPLSLECTVEGTSNPNLYWYRQAAGRGLQLLFYSVGIGQISSEVPQNLSASRPQDRQFILSSKKLLLSDSGFYLCAWSADFVGGLHFGNGTRLTVT.

This chain uses TRBV5-1 with TRBJ2-7; 8 nucleotides agree with TRBD1. With 3 bases clipped from V and 2 bases from J, the junction kept 7 bases outside the gene matches. The CDR3 has 15 amino acids. Looked up from germline, CDR1 is SGHRS and CDR2 is YFSETQ. The CDR3 loop is CASSWGTGPPYEQYF. CDR3 nucleotides: TGCGCCAGCAGCTGGGGGACAGGACCACCCTACGAGCAGTACTTC.

The chain couples TRBV18 to TRBJ1-4, with D unclear. The CDR3 loop spans 17 amino acids. The V end was cut by 1 base, the J end by 6 bases, with 18 bases between. Germline V gene lookup returns CDR1 KGHSH and CDR2 LQKENI. This chain's CDR3 is CASSPRGPGGGYEKLFF. The CDR3 region has the DNA TGTGCCAGCTCACCACGCGGACCGGGAGGTGGTTATGAAAAACTGTTTTTT.

The rearrangement links TRBV5-1 to TRBJ2-7; 9 bases match TRBD2. J gave up 0 bases and V 2 bases, and 12 bases lay outside the gene matches. The CDR3 runs 18 residues. CDR1 is SGHRS, CDR2 YFSETQ, per germline. The CDR3 here is CASSFGLARASLSYEQYF. The CDR3 DNA reads as TGCGCCAGCAGCTTTGGACTAGCGCGTGCCTCACTCTCCTACGAGCAGTACTTC. Using reference TRBV5-1 and TRBJ2-7 for the parts outside the CDR3, the full variable domain is KAGVTQTPRYLIKTRGQQVTLSCSPISGHRSVSWYQQTPGQGLQFLFEYFSETQRNKGNFPGRFSGRQFSNSRSEMNVSTLELGDSALYLCASSFGLARASLSYEQYFGPGTRLTVT.

The V call is TRBV5-1, the J call TRBJ2-5; TRBD2 agrees at 9 bases. V lost 2 bases to trimming and J lost 1 base; unmatched junction nucleotides: 0. This CDR3 is built from 14 residues. Germline V gene sequence: CDR1 SGHRS, CDR2 YFSETQ. Here the CDR3 DNA reads TGCGCCAGCAGCTTTAGCGGGGGCCAAGAGACCCAGTACTTC. Translation: CASSFSGGQETQYF.